This T cell receptor beta chain derives from a study of blood T cell repertoires in COVID-19. Overall study context: Sites in the United States, Italy and Spain provided acute and convalescent COVID-19 samples. PBMCs, B-cell-depleted T cells, or T cells were the source of the cDNA or gDNA that made up the material.

The V end lost 6 bases, the J end lost 4 bases, and 20 bases lay between the germline ends. From germline, CDR1 is SGHTA and CDR2 FQGTGA. This CDR3 region has 16 residues. Clones were sequenced by immunoSEQ multiplex PCR, and TCRdb holds only the in-frame ones, with some missing. The sample lists about 13,000 clones, approximately 91% occurring once. Sequencing was carried out using peripheral blood. This sequence was found in a human donor in a cohort sampled during active COVID-19. The chain employs TRBV7-3 and TRBJ2-3; the D gene is possibly TRBD2 (6 bases). The CDR3 region has the DNA TGTGCCAGCAGTCGTCGGTTGGGGGGTGGGTCAGATACGCAGTATTTT. Its protein product is CASSRRLGGGSDTQYF.